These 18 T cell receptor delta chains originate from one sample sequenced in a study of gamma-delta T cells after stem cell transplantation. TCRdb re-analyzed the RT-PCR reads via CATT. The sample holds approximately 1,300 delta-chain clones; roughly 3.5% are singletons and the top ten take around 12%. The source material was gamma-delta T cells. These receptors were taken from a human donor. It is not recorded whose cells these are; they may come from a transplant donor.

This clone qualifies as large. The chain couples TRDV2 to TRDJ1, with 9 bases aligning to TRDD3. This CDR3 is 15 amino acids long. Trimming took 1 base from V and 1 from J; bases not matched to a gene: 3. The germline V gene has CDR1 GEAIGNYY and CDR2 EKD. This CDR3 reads CACDTLGDLTDKLIF. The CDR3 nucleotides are TGTGCCTGTGACACACTGGGGGACCTCACCGATAAACTCATCTTT.

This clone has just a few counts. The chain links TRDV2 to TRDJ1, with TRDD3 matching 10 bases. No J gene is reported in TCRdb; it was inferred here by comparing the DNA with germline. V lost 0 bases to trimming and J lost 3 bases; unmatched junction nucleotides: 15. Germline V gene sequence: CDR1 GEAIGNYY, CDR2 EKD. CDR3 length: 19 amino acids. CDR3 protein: CACDTIGGVGDTDPDKLIF. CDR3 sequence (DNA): TGTGCCTGTGACACCATCGGCGGGGTGGGGGATACAGACCCCGATAAACTCATCTTT.

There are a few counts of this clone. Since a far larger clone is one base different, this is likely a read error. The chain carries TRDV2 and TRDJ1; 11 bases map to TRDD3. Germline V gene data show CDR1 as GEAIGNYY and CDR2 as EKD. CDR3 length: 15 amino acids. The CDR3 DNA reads TGTGCCCGTGACACCCTGGGGGATACTCCCGATAAACTCATCTTT. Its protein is CARDTLGDTPDKLIF.

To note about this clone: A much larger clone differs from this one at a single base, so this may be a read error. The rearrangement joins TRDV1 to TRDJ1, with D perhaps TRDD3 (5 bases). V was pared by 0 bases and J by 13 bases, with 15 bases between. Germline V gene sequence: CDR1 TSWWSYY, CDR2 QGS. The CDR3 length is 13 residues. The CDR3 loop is CALGELGAWGPIF. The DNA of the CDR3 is TGTGCTCTTGGGGAACTAGGAGCTTGGGGACCCATCTTT.

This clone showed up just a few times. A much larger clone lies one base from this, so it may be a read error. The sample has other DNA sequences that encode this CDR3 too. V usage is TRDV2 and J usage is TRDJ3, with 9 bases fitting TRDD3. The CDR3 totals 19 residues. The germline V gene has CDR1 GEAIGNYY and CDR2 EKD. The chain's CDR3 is CACDTVTGDTRWDTRQMFF. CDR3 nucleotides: TGTGCCTGCGACACCGTAACCGGGGATACGAGATGGGACACCCGACAGATGTTTTTC.

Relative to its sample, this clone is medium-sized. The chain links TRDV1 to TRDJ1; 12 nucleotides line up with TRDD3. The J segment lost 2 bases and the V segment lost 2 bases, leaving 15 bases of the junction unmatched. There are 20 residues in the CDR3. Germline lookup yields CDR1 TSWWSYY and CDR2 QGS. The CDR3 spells CALGEVGDPGGYAWTDKLIF. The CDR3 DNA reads TGTGCTCTTGGGGAAGTTGGGGATCCTGGGGGATACGCATGGACCGATAAACTCATCTTT.

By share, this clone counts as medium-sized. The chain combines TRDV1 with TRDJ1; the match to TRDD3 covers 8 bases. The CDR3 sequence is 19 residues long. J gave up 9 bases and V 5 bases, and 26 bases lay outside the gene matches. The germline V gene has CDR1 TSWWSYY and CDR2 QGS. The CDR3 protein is CALGPPRTKAGDTGGELIF. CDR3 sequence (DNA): TGTGCTCTTGGGCCCCCGCGCACTAAGGCTGGGGATACCGGGGGGGAACTCATCTTT.

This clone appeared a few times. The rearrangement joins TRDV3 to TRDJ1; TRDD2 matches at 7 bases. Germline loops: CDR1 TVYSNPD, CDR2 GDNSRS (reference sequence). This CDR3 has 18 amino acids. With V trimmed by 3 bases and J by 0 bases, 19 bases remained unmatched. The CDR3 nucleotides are TGTGCCTTGGCCTTCCTTTCCCCCGTACTCCTGTACACCGATAAACTCATCTTT. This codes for CALAFLSPVLLYTDKLIF.

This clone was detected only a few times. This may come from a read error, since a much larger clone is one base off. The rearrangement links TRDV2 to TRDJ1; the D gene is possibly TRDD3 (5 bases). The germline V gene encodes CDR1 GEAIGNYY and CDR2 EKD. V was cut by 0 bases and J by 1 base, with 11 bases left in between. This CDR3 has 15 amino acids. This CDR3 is CACDTVGASTDKLIF. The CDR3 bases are TGTGCCTGTGACACCGTTGGGGCAAGCACCGATAAACTCATCTTT.

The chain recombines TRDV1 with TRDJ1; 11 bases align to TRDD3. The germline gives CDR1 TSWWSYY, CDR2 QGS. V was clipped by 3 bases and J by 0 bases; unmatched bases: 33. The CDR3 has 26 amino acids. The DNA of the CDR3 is TGTGCTCTTGGGGACCGTTATTCCTACTCTTCAGTAAACTGGGGGATAGCGAATCTCTACACCGATAAACTCATCTTT. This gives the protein CALGDRYSYSSVNWGIANLYTDKLIF.

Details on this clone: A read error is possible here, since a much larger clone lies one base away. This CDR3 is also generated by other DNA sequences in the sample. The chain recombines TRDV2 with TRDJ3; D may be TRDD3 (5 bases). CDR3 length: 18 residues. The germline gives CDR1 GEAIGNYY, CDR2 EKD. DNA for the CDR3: TGTGCCTGTGACACGGTGGACCCCAGCTCCTGGGACACCCGACAGATGTTCTTC. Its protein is CACDTVDPSSWDTRQMFF.

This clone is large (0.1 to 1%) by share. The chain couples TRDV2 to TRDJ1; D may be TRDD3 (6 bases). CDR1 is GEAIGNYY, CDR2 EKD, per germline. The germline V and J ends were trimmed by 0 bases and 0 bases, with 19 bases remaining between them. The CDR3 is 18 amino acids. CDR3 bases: TGTGCCTGTGACACCGTTGGGACGGGGGAGCCCTACACCGATAAACTCATCTTT. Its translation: CACDTVGTGEPYTDKLIF.

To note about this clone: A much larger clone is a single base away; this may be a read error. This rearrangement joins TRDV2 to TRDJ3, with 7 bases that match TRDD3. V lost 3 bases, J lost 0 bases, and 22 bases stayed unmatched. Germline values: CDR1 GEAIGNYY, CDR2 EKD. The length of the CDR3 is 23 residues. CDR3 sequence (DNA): TGTGCCTGTGACTCCCCAGGTGGTGGGGGACTACGCAAATACTCCTGGGACACCCGACAGATGTTTTTC. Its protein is CACDSPGGGGLRKYSWDTRQMFF.

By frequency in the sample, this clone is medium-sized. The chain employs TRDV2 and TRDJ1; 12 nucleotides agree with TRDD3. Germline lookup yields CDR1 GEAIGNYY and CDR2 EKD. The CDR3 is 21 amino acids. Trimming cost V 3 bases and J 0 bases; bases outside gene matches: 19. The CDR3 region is CACDPLLLGDTPKSYTDKLIF. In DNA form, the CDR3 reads TGTGCCTGTGACCCGTTATTACTGGGGGATACCCCTAAATCGTACACCGATAAACTCATCTTT.

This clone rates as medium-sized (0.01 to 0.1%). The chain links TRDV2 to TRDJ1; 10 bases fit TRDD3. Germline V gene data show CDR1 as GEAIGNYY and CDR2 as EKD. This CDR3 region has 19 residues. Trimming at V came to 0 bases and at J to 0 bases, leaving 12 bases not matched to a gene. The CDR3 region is CACDTLSTGGSSYTDKLIF. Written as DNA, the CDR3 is TGTGCCTGTGACACCCTCAGTACTGGGGGATCCTCTTACACCGATAAACTCATCTTT.

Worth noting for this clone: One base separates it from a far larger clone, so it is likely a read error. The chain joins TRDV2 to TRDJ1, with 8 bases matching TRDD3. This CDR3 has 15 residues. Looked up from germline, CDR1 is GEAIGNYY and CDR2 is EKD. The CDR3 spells CACDILGDRTGKLIF. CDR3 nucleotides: TGTGCCTGTGACATTCTGGGGGACCGCACCGGTAAACTCATCTTT.

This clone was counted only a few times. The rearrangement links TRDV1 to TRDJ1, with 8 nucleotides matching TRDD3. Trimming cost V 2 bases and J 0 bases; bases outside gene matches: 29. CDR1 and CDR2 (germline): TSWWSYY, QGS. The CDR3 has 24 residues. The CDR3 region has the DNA TGTGCTCTTGGGGAATTAACGCTCGTCCTACGCTACTGGGGGTCGCCCCCGTACACCGATAAACTCATCTTT. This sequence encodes CALGELTLVLRYWGSPPYTDKLIF.

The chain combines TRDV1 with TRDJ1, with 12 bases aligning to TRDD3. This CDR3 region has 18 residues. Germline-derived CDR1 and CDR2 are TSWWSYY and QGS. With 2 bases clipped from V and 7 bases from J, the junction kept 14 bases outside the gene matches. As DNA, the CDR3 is TGTGCTCTTGGGGAAGATACTACCCCCGTACTGGGGGATACTAAACTCATCTTT. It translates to CALGEDTTPVLGDTKLIF.